This TCR beta chain was identified during a study of blood T cell repertoires in COVID-19. As for the study in general: Collection of acute and convalescent COVID-19 samples took place in the United States, Italy and Spain. The analysed material was cDNA or gDNA that came from T cells, B-cell-depleted T cells, or PBMCs.

The authors' processing: Amplification of reference gene primers provided the estimated nucleated cell counts. TCRdb's table, derived via immunoSEQ multiplex PCR, lists solely in-frame clones and lacks some. That table supplies the V and J calls and clone size; D and trimming were determined from the DNA. In the table there are 300,000 to 350,000 clones, about 83% of which are singletons. This sequence originates from a man younger than 45 with active or convalescent COVID-19. Sequenced: peripheral blood.

This CDR3 reads CASSLGANTEAFF. The CDR3 DNA follows: TGTGCCAGCAGCTTAGGGGCGAACACTGAAGCTTTCTTT. The chain joins TRBV7-3 to TRBJ1-1; D perhaps matches TRBD1 (5 bases). Germline V CDR1 and CDR2: SGHTA, FQGTGA. Trimming pared 2 bases from V and 1 base from J, leaving 5 bases between. The CDR3 sequence is 13 residues long.